In this sample, the clone carrying this TCR beta chain turned up a few times. Its specificity is unknown. These data come from a study of T cell repertoires in cytomegalovirus infection. For the study at large: It was the public TCR beta signatures that indicated both CMV infection and matching HLA type.

Germline V gives CDR1 MDHEN, CDR2 SYDVKM. V dropped 5 bases and J dropped 4; count of bases not matched to a gene: 9. The CDR3 contains 16 residues. Each CDR3 protein gets one entry after TCRdb re-called the reads with MiXCR. The sample comprises approximately 1,000,000 distinct CDR3 sequences, about a third of which are singletons, and about an eighth rests with the top ten. This specimen consisted of cultured CD8+ T cells from PBMCs, obtained from culture after CMV antigen stimulation. The rearrangement links TRBV28 to TRBJ2-1; TRBD2 matches 9 bases. The receptor comes from a human donor in good health (CMV status not recorded). Some clones in this sample may be carry-over from other donors' samples. The CDR3 sequence: CASSLPTAGGYNEQFF. CDR3 DNA sequence: TGTGCCAGCAGTCTCCCAACAGCGGGGGGATACAATGAGCAGTTCTTC.